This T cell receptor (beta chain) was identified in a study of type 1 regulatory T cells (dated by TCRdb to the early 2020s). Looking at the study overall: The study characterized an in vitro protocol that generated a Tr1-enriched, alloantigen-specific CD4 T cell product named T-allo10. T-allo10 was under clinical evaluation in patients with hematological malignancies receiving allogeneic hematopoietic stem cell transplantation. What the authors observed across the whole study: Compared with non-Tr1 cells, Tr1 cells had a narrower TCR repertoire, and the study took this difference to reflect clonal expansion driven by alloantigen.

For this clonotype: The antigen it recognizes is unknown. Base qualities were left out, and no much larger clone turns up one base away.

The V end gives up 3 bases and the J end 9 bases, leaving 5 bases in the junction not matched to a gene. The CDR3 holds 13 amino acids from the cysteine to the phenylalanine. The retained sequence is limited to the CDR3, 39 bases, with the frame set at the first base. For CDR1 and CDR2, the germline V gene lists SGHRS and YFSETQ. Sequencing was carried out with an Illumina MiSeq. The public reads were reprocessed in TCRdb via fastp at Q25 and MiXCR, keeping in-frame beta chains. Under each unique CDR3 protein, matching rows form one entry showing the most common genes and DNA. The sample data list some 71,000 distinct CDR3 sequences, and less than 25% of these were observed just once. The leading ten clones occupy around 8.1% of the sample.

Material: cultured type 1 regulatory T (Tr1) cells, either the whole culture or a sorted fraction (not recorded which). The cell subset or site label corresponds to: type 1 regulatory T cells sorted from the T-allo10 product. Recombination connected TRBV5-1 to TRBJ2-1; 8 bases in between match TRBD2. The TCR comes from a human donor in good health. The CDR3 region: CASSSTSGGEQFF. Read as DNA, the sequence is TGCGCCAGCAGCTCTACTAGCGGCGGTGAGCAGTTCTTC.